This is a list of T cell receptor beta chains from one sample in a study of human T cells and chemical hapten exposure. MiXCR was run by TCRdb on the RACE reads, yielding one entry per CDR3 protein. This sample yields about 69,000 distinct CDR3 sequences, of which around a third are seen a single time; around 8.9% belongs to the top ten. Material: whole blood, obtained in connection with sensitization to the hapten diphenylcyclopropenone (DPC). Receptor source: a middle-aged man with alopecia areata. Some clones in this sample may be carry-over from other donors' samples. The CDR3 runs from the conserved cysteine through the conserved F or W.

>TRBV5-5
CASSWTSGGSHNEQFF
>TRBV24-1
CATGDGGTDTQYF
>TRBV5-6
CASSSGTAQETQYF
>TRBV20-1
CSACPSGIHEQYF
>TRBV7-6
CASSLNEGPGETQYF
>TRBV28
CASSFGTPGQLFYEQYF
>TRBV27
CASSPSTSPYEQYF
>TRBV27
CASSPGQGRVHEQYF
>TRBV6-1
CASSELTADQPQHF
>TRBV6-5
CASSYSHLSNQPQHF
>TRBV6-5
CASRRDRSTDTQYF
>TRBV12-3/TRBV12-4
CASRSYTTQYF
>TRBV30
CAWSVNGGETFF
>TRBV28
CASRGTGGTEKLFF
>TRBV7-2
CASSFTGAAANEKLFF
>TRBV20-1
CSASEDSNQPQHF
>TRBV10-1
CASRIMNTEAFF
>TRBV20-1
CSALTSGRADEQFF
>TRBV18
CASSPPGISYEQYF
>TRBV20-1
CSARDPPHGDYNEQFF
>TRBV20-1
CSADGGWGQPQHF
>TRBV7-9
CASSLGSGTQYF
>TRBV29-1
CSVEVVSSDTQYF
>TRBV6-5
CASSYYGANVLTF
>TRBV30
CAWSQRGGGNQPQHF
>TRBV5-4
CASSSLLPETQYF
>TRBV19
CASSTSGRLSGANVLTF
>TRBV7-6
CASSLATSGSGVETQYF
>TRBV27
CASSWASGAGRTQYF
>TRBV6-6
CASSSSSRVPREQYF
>TRBV5-1
CASSSLAGLSSYNEQFF
>TRBV20-1
CSARDLTTSGEPYEQYF
>TRBV6-2/TRBV6-3
CASSTPQGVSNYGYTF
>TRBV20-1
CSARSLENTGELFF
>TRBV20-1
CSARDPSGRVTDTQYF
>TRBV24-1
CATGSREETQYF
>TRBV3-1
CASSQYKAGYTF
>TRBV20-1
CSARWSGASMEQYF
>TRBV28
CASSFLTGGSVKAEAFF
>TRBV25-1
CASSDAASGINNEQFF
>TRBV29-1
CSVEADLQETQYF
>TRBV27
CASSLSSNQPQHF
>TRBV7-9
CASGRTLTNEQFF
>TRBV6-6
CASRVGKGTDTQYF
>TRBV7-2
CASSATGRDTQYF
>TRBV5-1
CASSLATIAGVSDTQYF
>TRBV10-3
CAISDTGAHQPQHF
>TRBV12-3/TRBV12-4
CASSSQAYNEQFF
>TRBV5-5
CASSLIQNSPLHF